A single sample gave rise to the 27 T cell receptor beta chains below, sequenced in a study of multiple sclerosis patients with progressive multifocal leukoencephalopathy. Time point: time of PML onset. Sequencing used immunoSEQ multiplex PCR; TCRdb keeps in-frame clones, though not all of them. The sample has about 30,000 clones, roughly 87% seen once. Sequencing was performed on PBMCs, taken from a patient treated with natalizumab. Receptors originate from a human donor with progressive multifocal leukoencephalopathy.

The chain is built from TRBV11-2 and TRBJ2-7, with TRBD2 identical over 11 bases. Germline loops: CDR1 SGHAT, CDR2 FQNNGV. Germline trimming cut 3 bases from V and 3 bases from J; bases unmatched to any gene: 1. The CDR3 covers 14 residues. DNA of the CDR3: TGTGCCAGCAGCTTTAGCGGGGGGGGCTACGAGCAGTACTTC. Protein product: CASSFSGGGYEQYF.

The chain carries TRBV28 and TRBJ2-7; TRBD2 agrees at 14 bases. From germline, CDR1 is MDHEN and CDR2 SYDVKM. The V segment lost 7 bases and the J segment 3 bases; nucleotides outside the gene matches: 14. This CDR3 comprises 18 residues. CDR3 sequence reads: CASTPMTSGRAEVYEQYF. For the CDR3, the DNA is TGTGCCAGCACTCCAATGACTAGCGGGAGGGCCGAAGTCTACGAGCAGTACTTC.

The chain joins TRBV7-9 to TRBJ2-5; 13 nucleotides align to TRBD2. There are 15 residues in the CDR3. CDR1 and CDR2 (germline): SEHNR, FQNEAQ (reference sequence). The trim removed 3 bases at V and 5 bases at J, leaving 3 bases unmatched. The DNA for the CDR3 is TGTGCCAGCAGCTTTACTAGCGGGAGGGGGGAGACCCAGTACTTC. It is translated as CASSFTSGRGETQYF.

The chain's CDR3 is CASSIRRDVEGEQYF. CDR3 sequence (DNA): TGTGCCAGTAGTATAAGGCGGGACGTCGAGGGCGAGCAGTACTTC. This chain links TRBV19 with TRBJ2-7; weak D call: TRBD2 (6 bases). Looked up from germline, CDR1 is LNHDA and CDR2 is SQIVND (reference sequence). This CDR3 has 15 residues. Trimming pared 2 bases from V and 6 bases from J, leaving 17 bases between.

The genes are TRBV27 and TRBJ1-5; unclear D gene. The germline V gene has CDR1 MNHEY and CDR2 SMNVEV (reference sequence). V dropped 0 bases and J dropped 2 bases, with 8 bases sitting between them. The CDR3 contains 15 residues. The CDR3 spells CASSLSKGGNQPQHF. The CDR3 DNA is TGTGCCAGCAGTTTATCGAAGGGTGGCAATCAGCCCCAGCATTTT.

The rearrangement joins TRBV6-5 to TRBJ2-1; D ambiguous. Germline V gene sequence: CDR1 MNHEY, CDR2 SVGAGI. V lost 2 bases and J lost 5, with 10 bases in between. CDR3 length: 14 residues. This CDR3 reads CASSYIRTHNEQFF. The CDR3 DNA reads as TGTGCCAGCAGTTACATCCGTACGCACAATGAGCAGTTCTTC.

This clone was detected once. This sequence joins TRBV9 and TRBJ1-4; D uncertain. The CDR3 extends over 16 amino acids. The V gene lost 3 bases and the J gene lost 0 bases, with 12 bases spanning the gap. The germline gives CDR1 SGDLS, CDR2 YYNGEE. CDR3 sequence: CASSGDPNPTNEKLFF. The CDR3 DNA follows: TGTGCCAGCAGCGGAGATCCAAATCCAACTAATGAAAAACTGTTTTTT.

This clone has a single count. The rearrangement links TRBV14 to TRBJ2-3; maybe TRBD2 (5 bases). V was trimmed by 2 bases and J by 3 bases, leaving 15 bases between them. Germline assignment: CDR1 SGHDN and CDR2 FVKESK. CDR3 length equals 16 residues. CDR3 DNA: TGTGCCAGCAGCCAACCCCGCGGGTCAAGGACAGATACGCAGTATTTT. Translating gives CASSQPRGSRTDTQYF. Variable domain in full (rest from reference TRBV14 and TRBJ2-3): EAGVTQFPSHSVIEKGQTVTLRCDPISGHDNLYWYRRVMGKEIKFLLHFVKESKQDESGMPNNRFLAERTGGTYSTLKVQPAELEDSGVYFCASSQPRGSRTDTQYFGPGTRLTVL.

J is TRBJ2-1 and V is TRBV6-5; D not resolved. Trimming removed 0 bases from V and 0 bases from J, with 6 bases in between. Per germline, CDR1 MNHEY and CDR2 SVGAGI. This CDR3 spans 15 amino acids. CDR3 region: CASSYSFSSYNEQFF. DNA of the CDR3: TGTGCCAGCAGTTACTCTTTTAGCTCCTACAATGAGCAGTTCTTC.

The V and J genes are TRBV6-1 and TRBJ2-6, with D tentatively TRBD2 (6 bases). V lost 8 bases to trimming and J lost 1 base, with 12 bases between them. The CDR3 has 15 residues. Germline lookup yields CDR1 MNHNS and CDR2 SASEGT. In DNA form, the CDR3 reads TGTGCCAGCGAGTCGGGGAGGTCTGGGGCCAACGTCCTGACTTTC. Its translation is CASESGRSGANVLTF.

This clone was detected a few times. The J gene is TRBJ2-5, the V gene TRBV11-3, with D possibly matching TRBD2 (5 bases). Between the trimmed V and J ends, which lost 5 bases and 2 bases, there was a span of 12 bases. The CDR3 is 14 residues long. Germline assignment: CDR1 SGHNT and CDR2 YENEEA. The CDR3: CASSQTTVQETQYF. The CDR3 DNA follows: TGTGCCAGCAGCCAGACTACAGTACAAGAGACCCAGTACTTC.

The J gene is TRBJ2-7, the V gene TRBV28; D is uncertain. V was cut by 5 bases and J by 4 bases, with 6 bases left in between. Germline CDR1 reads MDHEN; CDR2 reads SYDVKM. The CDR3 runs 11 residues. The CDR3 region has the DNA TGTGCCAGCAGTGAGACATACGAGCAGTACTTC. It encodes CASSETYEQYF.

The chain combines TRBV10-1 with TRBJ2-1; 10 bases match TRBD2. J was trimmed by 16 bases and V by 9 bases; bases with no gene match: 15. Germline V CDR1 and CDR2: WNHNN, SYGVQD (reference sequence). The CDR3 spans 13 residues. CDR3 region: CASGTSAPPSSFF. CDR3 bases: TGCGCCAGTGGGACTAGCGCCCCCCCGTCAAGTTTCTTC.

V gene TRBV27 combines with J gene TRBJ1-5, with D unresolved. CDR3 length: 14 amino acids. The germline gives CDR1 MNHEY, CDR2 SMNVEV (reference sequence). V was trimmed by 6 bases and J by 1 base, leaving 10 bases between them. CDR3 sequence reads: CASRMGGSNQPQHF. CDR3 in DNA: TGTGCCAGCAGAATGGGTGGAAGCAATCAGCCCCAGCATTTT.

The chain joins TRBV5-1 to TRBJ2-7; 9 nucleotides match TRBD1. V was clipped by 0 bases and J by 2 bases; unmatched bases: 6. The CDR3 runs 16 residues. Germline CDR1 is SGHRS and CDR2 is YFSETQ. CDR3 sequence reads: CASSLELRTGAYEQYF. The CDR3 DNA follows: TGCGCCAGCAGCTTGGAGCTGCGGACAGGGGCCTACGAGCAGTACTTC.

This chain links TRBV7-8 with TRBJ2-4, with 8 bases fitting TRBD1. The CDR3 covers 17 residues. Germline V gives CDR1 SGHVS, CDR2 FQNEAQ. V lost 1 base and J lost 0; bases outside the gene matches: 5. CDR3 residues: CASSLGMGQAAKNIQYF. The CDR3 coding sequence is TGTGCCAGCAGCTTAGGGATGGGACAGGCAGCCAAAAACATTCAGTACTTC. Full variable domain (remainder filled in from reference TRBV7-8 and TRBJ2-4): GAGVSQSPRYKVAKRGQDVALRCDPISGHVSLFWYQQALGQGPEFLTYFQNEAQLDKSGLPSDRFFAERPEGSVSTLKIQRTQQEDSAVYLCASSLGMGQAAKNIQYFGAGTRLSVL.

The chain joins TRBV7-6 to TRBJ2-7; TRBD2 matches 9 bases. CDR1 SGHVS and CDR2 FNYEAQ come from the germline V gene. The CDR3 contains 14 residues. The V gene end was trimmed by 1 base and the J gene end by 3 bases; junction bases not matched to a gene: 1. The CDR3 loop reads CASSLGAGGYEQYF. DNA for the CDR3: TGTGCCAGCAGCTTAGGAGCGGGAGGCTACGAGCAGTACTTC.

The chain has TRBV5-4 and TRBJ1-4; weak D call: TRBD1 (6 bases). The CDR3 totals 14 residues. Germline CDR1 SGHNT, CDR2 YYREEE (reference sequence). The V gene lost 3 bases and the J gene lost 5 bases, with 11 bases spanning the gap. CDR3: CASSSGQLNEKLFF. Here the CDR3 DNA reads TGTGCCAGCAGCTCCGGACAGCTGAATGAAAAACTGTTTTTT.

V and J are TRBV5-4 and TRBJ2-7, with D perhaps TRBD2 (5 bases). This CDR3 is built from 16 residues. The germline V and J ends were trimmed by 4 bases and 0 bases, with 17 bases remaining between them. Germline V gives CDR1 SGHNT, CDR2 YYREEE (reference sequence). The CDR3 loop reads CASSPSIGESSYEQYF. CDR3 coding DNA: TGTGCCAGCAGCCCCTCTATCGGGGAGAGCTCCTACGAGCAGTACTTC.

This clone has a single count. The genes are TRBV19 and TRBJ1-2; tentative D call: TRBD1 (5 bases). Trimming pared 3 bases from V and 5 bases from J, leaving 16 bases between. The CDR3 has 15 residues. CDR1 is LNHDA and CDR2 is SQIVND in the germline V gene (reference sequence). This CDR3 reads CASSMTTAALYGYTF. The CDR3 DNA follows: TGTGCCAGTAGTATGACGACAGCTGCTTTATATGGCTACACCTTC.

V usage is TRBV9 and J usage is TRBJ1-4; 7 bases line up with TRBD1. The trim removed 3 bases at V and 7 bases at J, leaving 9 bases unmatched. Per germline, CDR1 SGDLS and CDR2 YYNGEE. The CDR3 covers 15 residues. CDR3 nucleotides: TGTGCCAGCAGCGCCAGGGGGGTTGAAGGTGAAAAACTGTTTTTT. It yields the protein CASSARGVEGEKLFF.

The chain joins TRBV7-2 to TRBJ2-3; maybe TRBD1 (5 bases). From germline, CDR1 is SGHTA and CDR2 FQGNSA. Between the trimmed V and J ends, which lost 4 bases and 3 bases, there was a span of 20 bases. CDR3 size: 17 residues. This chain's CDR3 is CASSSFRVPVWTDTQYF. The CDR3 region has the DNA TGTGCCAGCAGCTCCTTCAGGGTACCGGTTTGGACAGATACGCAGTATTTT.

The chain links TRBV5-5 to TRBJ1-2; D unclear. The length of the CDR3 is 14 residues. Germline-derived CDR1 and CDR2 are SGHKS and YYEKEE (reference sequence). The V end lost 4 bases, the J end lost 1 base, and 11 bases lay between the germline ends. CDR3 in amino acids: CASSPWTDNYGYTF. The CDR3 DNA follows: TGTGCCAGCAGCCCCTGGACGGATAACTATGGCTACACCTTC.

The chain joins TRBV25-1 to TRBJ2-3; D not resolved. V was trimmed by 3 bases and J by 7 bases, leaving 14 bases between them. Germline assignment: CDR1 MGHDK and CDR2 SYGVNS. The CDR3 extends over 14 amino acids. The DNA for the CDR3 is TGTGCCAGCAGTGAGGTCGGGTACTCACATACGCAGTATTTT. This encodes CASSEVGYSHTQYF.

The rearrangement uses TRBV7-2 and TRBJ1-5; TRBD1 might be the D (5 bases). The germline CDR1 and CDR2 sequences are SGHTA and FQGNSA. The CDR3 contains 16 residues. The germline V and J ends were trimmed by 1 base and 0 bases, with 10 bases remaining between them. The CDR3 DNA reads TGTGCCAGCAGCTTAGGTTCAGGGTATAGCAATCAGCCCCAGCATTTT. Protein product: CASSLGSGYSNQPQHF.

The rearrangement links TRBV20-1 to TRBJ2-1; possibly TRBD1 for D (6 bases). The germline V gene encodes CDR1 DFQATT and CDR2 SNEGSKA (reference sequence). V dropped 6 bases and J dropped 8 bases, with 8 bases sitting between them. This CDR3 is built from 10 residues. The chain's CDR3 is CSARGDEQFF. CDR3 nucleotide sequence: TGCAGTGCCAGGGGCGATGAGCAGTTCTTC.

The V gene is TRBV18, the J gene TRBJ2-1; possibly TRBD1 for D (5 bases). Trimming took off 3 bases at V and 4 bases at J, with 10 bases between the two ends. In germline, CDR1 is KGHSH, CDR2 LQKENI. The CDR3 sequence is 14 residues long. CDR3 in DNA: TGTGCCAGCTCACCTGGAGACAGTTACAATGAGCAGTTCTTC. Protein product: CASSPGDSYNEQFF.